These 6 T cell receptor beta chains originate from one sample sequenced in a study of blood T cells in healthy people across ages. Together with a sample-barcoded 5' primer, a J-beta primer mix was included in a second PCR lasting about 6 to 11 cycles. One entry per CDR3 protein results from TCRdb running MiXCR on the 5' RACE reads. The sample lists about 1,500,000 distinct CDR3 sequences; about 40% were seen once. What was sequenced was blood. The receptors shown here come from a young woman in good health.

This clonotype was found a few times. In DNA form, the CDR3 reads TGTGCCAGCAGTTTAGGGATAGCCTACGAGCAGTACTTC. It translates to CASSLGIAYEQYF. This chain links TRBV28 with TRBJ2-7; D uncertain. The CDR3 loop spans 13 amino acids. Germline CDR1 reads MDHEN; CDR2 reads SYDVKM. Trimming removed 2 bases at V and 2 bases at J, with 7 bases between.

The chain joins TRBV18 to TRBJ2-7, with D unclear. In germline, CDR1 is KGHSH, CDR2 LQKENI. Trimming removed 3 bases at V and 0 bases at J, with 9 bases between. The CDR3 contains 14 residues. CDR3 sequence: CASSPAQISYEQYF. In nucleotides, the CDR3 is TGTGCCAGCTCACCTGCACAGATCTCCTACGAGCAGTACTTC.

The genes are TRBV3-1 and TRBJ2-1; 7 nucleotides match TRBD2. The CDR3 has 17 amino acids. In germline, CDR1 is LGHDT, CDR2 YNNKEL (reference sequence). Trimming cost V 0 bases and J 0 bases; bases outside gene matches: 5. The CDR3 reads CASSQEVGGSSYNEQFF. CDR3 DNA: TGTGCCAGCAGCCAAGAGGTCGGGGGGAGCTCCTACAATGAGCAGTTCTTC.

This clonotype was seen only a few times. This chain uses TRBV29-1 with TRBJ2-4, with 10 bases fitting TRBD2. The J call is in doubt because the DNA end fits TRBJ2-7 better. This CDR3 comprises 15 residues. Germline V gene lookup returns CDR1 SQVTM and CDR2 ANQGSEA. The CDR3 region is CSVSERGGLLYEQYF. The CDR3 nucleotides are TGCAGCGTTTCAGAGCGGGGGGGCCTTCTGTACGAGCAGTACTTC.

This clonotype showed up just a few times. The rearrangement links TRBV5-1 to TRBJ2-7, with 12 bases matching TRBD2. The CDR3 is made up of 14 amino acids. V dropped 4 bases and J dropped 3; count of bases not matched to a gene: 2. Germline V gives CDR1 SGHRS, CDR2 YFSETQ. The CDR3 here is CASSASGGVYEQYF. As DNA, the CDR3 is TGCGCCAGCAGCGCTAGCGGGGGGGTCTACGAGCAGTACTTC.

This clonotype came up a few times. The chain has TRBV4-2 and TRBJ2-1; D ambiguous. The length of the CDR3 is 13 residues. The germline CDR1 and CDR2 sequences are LGHNA and YNFKEQ. V lost 1 base and J 7 bases, leaving 8 bases between the germline ends. CDR3 sequence (DNA): TGTGCCAGCAGCCAAGTCCGGTGGAATGAGCAGTTCTTC. It specifies CASSQVRWNEQFF.